This T cell receptor (beta chain) was recovered during a study of technical replicates of blood from a handful of donors. CDR1 MNHEY and CDR2 SVGAGI come from the germline V gene. Trimming shortened V by 0 bases and J by 3 bases, and 15 bases separated the two germline ends. This CDR3 spans 16 amino acids. TCRdb keeps only in-frame clones here, not all; method: immunoSEQ multiplex PCR. This table holds some 90,000 clones, approximately 95% found once. The rearrangement uses TRBV6-5 and TRBJ2-7, with TRBD2 as a possible D gene (6 bases). Sequenced sample: T cells isolated from PBMCs. This clonotype originated in a human donor in good health. For the CDR3, the DNA is TGTGCCAGCAGTTACTCGAGCGGGTCTCGGTACTACGAGCAGTACTTC. This sequence encodes CASSYSSGSRYYEQYF.